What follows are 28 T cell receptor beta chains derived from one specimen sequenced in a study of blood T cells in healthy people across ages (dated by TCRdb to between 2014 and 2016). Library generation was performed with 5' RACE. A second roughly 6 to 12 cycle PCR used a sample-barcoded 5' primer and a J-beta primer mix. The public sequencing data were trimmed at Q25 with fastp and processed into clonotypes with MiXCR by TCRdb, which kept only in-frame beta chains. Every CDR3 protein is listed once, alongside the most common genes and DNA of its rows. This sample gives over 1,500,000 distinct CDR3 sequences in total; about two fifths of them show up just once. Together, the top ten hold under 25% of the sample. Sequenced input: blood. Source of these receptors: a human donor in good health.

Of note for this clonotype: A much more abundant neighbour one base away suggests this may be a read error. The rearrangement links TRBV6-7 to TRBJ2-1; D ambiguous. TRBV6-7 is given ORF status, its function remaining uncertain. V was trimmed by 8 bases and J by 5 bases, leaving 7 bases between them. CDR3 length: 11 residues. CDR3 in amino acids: CASGQNNEQFF. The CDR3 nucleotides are TGTGCCAGCGGCCAGAACAATGAGCAGTTCTTC.

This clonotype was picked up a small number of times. The CDR3 DNA is TGCGCCAGCAGCTTGGAACCACGGACAGATACGCAGTATTTT. Translation: CASSLEPRTDTQYF. The V gene is TRBV5-1, the J gene TRBJ2-3, with D unclear. The CDR3 length is 14 residues. Looked up from germline, CDR1 is SGHRS and CDR2 is YFSETQ. V was trimmed by 0 bases and J by 3 bases, leaving 8 bases between them.

CDR3 sequence: CASSPLTGTGVFGGYTF. The CDR3 coding sequence is TGTGCCAGCAGTCCCCTCACCGGGACAGGGGTCTTCGGGGGCTACACCTTC. V gene TRBV28 combines with J gene TRBJ1-2; 10 bases agree with TRBD1. CDR1 is MDHEN, CDR2 SYDVKM, per germline. The CDR3 covers 17 residues. J gave up 8 bases and V 5 bases, and 17 bases lay outside the gene matches.

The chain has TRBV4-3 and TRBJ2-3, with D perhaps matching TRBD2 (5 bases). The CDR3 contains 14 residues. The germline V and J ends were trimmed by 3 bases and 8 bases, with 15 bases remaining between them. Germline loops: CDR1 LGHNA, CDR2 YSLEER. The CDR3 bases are TGCGCCAGCAGCCAGGAGTCGGGGTCAACTACGCAGTATTTT. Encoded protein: CASSQESGSTTQYF.

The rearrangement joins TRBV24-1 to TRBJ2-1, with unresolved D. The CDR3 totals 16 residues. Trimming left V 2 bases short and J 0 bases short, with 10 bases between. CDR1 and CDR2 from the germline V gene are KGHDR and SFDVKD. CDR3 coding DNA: TGTGCCACCAGTGATTCGACACCGAGCTCCTACAATGAGCAGTTCTTC. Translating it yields CATSDSTPSSYNEQFF.

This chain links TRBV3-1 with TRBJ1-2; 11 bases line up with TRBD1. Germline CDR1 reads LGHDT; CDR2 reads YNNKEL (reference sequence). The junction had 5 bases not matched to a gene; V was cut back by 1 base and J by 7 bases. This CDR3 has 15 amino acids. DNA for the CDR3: TGTGCCAGCAGCCAAGGGGACAGGGGGATTTTTGGCTACACCTTC. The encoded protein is CASSQGDRGIFGYTF.

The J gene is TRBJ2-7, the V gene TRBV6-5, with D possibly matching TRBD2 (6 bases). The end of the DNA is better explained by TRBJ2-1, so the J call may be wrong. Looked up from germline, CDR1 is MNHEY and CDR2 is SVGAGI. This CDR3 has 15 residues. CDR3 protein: CASRRRLVGQCEQFF. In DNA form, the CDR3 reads TGTGCCAGCAGACGACGACTAGTGGGTCAATGTGAGCAGTTCTTC.

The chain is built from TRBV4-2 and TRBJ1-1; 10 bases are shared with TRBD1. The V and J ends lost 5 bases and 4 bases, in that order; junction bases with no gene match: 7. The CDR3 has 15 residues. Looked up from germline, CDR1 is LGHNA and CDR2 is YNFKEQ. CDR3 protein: CASSDRDRGSTEAFF. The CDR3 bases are TGTGCCAGCAGCGACAGGGACAGGGGAAGCACTGAAGCTTTCTTT.

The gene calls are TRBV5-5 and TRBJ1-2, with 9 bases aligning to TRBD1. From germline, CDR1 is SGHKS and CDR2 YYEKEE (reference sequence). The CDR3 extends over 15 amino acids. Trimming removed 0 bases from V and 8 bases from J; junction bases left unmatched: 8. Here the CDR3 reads CASSLGDRELIGYTF. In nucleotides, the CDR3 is TGTGCCAGCAGCTTGGGGGACAGGGAACTTATCGGCTACACCTTC.

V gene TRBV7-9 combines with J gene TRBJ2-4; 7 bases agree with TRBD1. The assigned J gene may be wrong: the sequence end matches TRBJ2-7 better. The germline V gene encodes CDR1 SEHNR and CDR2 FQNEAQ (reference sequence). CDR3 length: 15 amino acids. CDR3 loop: CASSLAMGQFYEQYF. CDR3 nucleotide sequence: TGTGCCAGCAGCTTAGCGATGGGACAGTTCTACGAGCAGTACTTC.

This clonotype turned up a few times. The CDR3 nucleotides are TGCAGCGGGGAGAGTGGCTACACCTTC. Its protein is CSGESGYTF. This chain links TRBV29-1 with TRBJ1-2; D is ambiguous. The CDR3 contains 9 residues. Trimming took 7 bases from V and 7 from J, leaving 7 bases between them. Germline V gene lookup returns CDR1 SQVTM and CDR2 ANQGSEA. Full variable domain (rest looked up from reference TRBV29-1 and TRBJ1-2): SAVISQKPSRDICQRGTSLTIQCQVDSQVTMMFWYRQQPGQSLTLIATANQGSEATYESGFVIDKFPISRPNLTFSTLTVSNMSPEDSSIYLCSGESGYTFGSGTRLTVV.

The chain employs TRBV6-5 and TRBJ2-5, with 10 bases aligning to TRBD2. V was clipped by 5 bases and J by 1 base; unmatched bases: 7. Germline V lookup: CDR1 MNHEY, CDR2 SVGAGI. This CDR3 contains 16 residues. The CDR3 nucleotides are TGTGCCAGCAGTACTGCTAGCGGGGGCCCCCAAGAGACCCAGTACTTC. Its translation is CASSTASGGPQETQYF.

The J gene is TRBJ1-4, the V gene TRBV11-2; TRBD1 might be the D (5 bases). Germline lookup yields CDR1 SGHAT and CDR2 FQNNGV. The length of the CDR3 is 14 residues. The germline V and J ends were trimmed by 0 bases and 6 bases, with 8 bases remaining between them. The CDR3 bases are TGTGCCAGCAGCTTAGAAGAAGGGGATGAAAAACTGTTTTTT. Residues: CASSLEEGDEKLFF.

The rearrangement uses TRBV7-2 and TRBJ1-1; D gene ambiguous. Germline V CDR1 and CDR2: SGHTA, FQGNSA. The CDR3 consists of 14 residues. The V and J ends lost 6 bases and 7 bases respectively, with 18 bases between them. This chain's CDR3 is CASRQTTAVLEAFF. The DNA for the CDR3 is TGTGCCAGCAGACAAACCACAGCGGTTCTTGAAGCTTTCTTT.

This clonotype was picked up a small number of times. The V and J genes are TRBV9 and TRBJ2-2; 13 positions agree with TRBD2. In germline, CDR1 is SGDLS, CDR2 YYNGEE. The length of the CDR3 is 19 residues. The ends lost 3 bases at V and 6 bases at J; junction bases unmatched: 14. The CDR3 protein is CASSAALTSGGRKAGELFF. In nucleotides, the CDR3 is TGTGCCAGCAGCGCCGCCCTGACTAGCGGGGGGCGGAAAGCCGGGGAGCTGTTTTTT. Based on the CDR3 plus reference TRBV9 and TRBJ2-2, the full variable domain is DSGVTQTPKHLITATGQRVTLRCSPRSGDLSVYWYQQSLDQGLQFLIQYYNGEERAKGNILERFSAQQFPDLHSELNLSSLELGDSALYFCASSAALTSGGRKAGELFFGEGSRLTVL.

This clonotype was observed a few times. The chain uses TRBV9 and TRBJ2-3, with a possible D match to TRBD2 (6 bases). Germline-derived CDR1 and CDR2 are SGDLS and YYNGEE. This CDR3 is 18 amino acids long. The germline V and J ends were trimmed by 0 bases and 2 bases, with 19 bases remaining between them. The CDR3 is CASSVARTKISSTDTQYF. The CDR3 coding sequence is TGTGCCAGCAGCGTAGCTAGGACTAAAATTTCTTCCACAGATACGCAGTATTTT. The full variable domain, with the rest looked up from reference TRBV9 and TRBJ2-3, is DSGVTQTPKHLITATGQRVTLRCSPRSGDLSVYWYQQSLDQGLQFLIQYYNGEERAKGNILERFSAQQFPDLHSELNLSSLELGDSALYFCASSVARTKISSTDTQYFGPGTRLTVL.

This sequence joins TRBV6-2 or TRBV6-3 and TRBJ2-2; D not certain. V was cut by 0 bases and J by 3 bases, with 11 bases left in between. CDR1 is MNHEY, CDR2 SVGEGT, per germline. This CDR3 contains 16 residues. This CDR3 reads CASSYSRGEYTGELFF. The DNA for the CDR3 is TGTGCCAGCAGTTACTCGAGAGGAGAGTACACCGGGGAGCTGTTTTTT.

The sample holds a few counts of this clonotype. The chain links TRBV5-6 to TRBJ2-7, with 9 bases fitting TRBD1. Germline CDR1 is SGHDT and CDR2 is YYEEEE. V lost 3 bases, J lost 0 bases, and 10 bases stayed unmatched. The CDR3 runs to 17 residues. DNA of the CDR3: TGTGCCAGCAGCTCTGGGGCAGCGGGACAGGGCTCCTACGAGCAGTACTTC. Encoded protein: CASSSGAAGQGSYEQYF. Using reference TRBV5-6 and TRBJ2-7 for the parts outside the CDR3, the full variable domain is DAGVTQSPTHLIKTRGQQVTLRCSPKSGHDTVSWYQQALGQGPQFIFQYYEEEERQRGNFPDRFSGHQFPNYSSELNVNALLLGDSALYLCASSSGAAGQGSYEQYFGPGTRLTVT.

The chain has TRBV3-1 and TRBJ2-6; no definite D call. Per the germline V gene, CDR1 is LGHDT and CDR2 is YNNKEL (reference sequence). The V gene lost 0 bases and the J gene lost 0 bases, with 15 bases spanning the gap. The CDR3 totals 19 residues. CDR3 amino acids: CASSQEVARSNSGANVLTF. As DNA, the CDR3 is TGTGCCAGCAGCCAAGAGGTTGCCCGGAGTAACTCTGGGGCCAACGTCCTGACTTTC.

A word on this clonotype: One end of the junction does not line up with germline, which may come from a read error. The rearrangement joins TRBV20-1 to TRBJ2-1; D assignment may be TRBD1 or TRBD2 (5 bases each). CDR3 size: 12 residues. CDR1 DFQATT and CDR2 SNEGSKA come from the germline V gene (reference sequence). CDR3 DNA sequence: TGCAGGGCTAGCTCCGGACAACCAGAGCAGTTCTTC. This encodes CRASSGQPEQFF.

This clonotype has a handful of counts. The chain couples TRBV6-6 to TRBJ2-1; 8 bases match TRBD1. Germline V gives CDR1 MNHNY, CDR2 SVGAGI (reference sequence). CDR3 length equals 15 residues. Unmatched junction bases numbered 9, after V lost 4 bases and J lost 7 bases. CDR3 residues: CASSSLDRVGNEQFF. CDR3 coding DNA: TGTGCCAGCAGTTCTCTGGACAGGGTGGGGAATGAGCAGTTCTTC.

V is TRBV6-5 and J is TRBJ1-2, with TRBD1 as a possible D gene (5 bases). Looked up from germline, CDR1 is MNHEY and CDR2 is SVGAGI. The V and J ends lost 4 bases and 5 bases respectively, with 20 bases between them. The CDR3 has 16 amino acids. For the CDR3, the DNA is TGTGCCAGCAGTTCCTTGTCGGAGAGGGGTTGGTATGGCTACACCTTC. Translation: CASSSLSERGWYGYTF.

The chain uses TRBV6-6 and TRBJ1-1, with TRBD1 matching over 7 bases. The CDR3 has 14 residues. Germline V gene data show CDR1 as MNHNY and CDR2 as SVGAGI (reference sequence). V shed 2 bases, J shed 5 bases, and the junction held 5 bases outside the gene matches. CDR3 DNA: TGTGCCAGCAGTTACATCAGGGGGGCTACTGAAGCTTTCTTT. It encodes CASSYIRGATEAFF.

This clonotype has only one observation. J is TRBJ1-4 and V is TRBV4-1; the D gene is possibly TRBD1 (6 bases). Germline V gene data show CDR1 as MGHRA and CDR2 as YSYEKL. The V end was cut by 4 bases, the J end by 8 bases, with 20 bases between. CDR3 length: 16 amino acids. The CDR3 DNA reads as TGCGCCAGCAGCCTTAAGGAGGGGGGCGAAGGGGAAAAACTGTTTTTT. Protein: CASSLKEGGEGEKLFF.

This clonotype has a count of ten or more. The DNA of the CDR3 is TGTGCCAGCAGCTTAGCGACCCCCTACGAGCAGTACTTC. Amino acid sequence: CASSLATPYEQYF. V gene TRBV11-3 combines with J gene TRBJ2-7; D is ambiguous. This CDR3 region has 13 residues. Trimming took 1 base from V and 2 from J, leaving 6 bases between them. The germline V gene encodes CDR1 SGHNT and CDR2 YENEEA.

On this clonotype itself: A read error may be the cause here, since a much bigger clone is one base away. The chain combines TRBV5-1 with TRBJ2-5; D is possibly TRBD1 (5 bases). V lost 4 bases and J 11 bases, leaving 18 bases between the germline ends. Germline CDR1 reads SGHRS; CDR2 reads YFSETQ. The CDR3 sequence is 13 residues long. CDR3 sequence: CASSTLQDNEQYF. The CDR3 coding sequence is TGCGCCAGCAGCACTCTTCAGGACAATGAGCAGTACTTC. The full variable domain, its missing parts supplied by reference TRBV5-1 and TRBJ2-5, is KAGVTQTPRYLIKTRGQQVTLSCSPISGHRSVSWYQQTPGQGLQFLFEYFSETQRNKGNFPGRFSGRQFSNSRSEMNVSTLELGDSALYLCASSTLQDNEQYFGPGTRLLVL.

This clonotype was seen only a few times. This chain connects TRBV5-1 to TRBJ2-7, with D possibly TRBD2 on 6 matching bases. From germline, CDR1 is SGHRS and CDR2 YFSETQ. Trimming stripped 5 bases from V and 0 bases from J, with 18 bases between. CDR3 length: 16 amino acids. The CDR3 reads CASSRRVAGHSYEQYF. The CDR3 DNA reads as TGCGCCAGCAGTAGAAGGGTGGCGGGGCACTCCTACGAGCAGTACTTC.

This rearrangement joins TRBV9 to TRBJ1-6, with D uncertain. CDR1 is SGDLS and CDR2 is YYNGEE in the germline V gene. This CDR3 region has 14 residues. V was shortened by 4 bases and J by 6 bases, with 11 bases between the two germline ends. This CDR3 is CASSPRPANSPLHF. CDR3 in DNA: TGTGCCAGCAGCCCCCGGCCTGCTAATTCACCCCTCCACTTT.